This TCR beta chain comes out of a study of CD8+CD57+ T cells in acquired aplastic anemia. Looking at the study overall: An average of roughly 3 ug of DNA was obtained from sorted CD4+ and CD8+ cells.

As to this clonotype: Its antigen remains unknown.

Notes on the study in general: The same twenty-nine CD8+ CDR3 sequences occurred in patients and in controls. Patients versus controls showed no significant CD8+ Simpson's diversity difference.

This CDR3 has 13 residues. CDR1 is LNHNV and CDR2 is YYDKDF in the germline V gene (reference sequence). With 0 bases removed from V and 10 bases from J, the gap between germline ends came to 10 bases. Flow cytometry had shown expanded CD8+CD57+ cells in the patients chosen for sequencing. Genomic DNA constituted the template upon which TCR beta VDJ and CDR3 profiling was performed. TCRdb itself ran the reads through MiXCR, one entry per CDR3 protein. Of roughly 280,000 distinct CDR3 sequences in the sample, roughly 61% were seen once. The TCR sequence derives from a human donor with aplastic anemia. This chain joins TRBV15 and TRBJ2-1, with D possibly TRBD1 on 5 matching bases. Sequencing used sorted CD4+, CD8+, or CD8+CD57+ T cells (not recorded which) from PBMCs. The DNA for the CDR3 is TGTGCCACCAGCAGAGATCAAGGGGCCGAGCAGTTCTTC. Encoded protein: CATSRDQGAEQFF.